Here is one TCR beta chain with its context. What it binds is unknown. This entry is derived from a study of T cell responses to AZD1222 COVID-19 vaccine. Whole-study results and caveats: Among the donors, most were white British and more were female, and clonal diversity was possibly underestimated.

Only in-frame clones appear in the TCRdb table, and some are missing; sequencing was by immunoSEQ multiplex PCR. In the table there are roughly 96,000 clones, approximately 87% of which are singletons. The CDR3 covers 14 residues. The germline CDR1 and CDR2 sequences are SGHRS and YFSETQ. V lost 3 bases, J lost 6 bases, and 1 base stayed unmatched. The source was peripheral blood, collected on day 0 of AZD1222 vaccination. The origin of this receptor is an adult in good health. The rearrangement links TRBV5-1 to TRBJ2-7; TRBD2 matches at 15 bases. The CDR3 sequence: CASSWGLAGGEQYF. The CDR3 DNA follows: TGCGCCAGCAGCTGGGGACTAGCGGGAGGCGAGCAGTACTTC.